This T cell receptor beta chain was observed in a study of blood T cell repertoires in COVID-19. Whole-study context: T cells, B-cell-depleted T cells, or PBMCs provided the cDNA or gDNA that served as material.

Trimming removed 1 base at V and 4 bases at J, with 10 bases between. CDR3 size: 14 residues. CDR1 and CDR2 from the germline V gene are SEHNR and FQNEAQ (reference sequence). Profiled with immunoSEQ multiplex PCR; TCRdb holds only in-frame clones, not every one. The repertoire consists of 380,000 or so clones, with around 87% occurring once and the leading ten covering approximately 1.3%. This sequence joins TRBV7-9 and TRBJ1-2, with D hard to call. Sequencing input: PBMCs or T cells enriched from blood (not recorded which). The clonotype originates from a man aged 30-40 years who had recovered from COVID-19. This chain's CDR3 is CASSLDALVYGYTF. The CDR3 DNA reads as TGTGCCAGCAGCTTAGACGCGTTAGTCTATGGCTACACCTTC.